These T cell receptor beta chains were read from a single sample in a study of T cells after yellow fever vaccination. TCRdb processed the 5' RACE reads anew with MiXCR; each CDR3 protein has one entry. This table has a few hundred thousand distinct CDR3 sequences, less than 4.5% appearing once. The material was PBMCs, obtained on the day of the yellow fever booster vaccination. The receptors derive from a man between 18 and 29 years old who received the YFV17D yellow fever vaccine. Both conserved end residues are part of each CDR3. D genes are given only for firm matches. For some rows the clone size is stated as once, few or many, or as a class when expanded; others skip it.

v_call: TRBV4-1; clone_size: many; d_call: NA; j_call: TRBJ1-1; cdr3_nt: TGCGCCAGCAGCGTATACAGGGTAGGGACTGAAGCTTTCTTT; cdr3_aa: CASSVYRVGTEAFF
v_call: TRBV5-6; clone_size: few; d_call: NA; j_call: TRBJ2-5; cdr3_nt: TGTGCCAGCAGCCCCGTAGTAGGGAGAGAGACCCAGTACTTC; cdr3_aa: CASSPVVGRETQYF
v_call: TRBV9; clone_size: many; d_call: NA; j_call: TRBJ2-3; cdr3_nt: TGTGCCAGCAGCGTAGACGGGTTCCCCACAGATACGCAGTATTTT; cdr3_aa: CASSVDGFPTDTQYF
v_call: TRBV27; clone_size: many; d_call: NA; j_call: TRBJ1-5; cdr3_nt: TGTGCCAGCAGTCCGACGGGGGGAAATCAGCCCCAGCATTTT; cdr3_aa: CASSPTGGNQPQHF
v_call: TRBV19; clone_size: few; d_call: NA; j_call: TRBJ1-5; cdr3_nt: TGTGCCAGTAGGGGAGGGAATAGCAATCAGCCCCAGCATTTT; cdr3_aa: CASRGGNSNQPQHF
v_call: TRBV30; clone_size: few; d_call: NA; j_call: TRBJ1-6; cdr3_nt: TGTGCCTGGAGTGTACTTTGGGGCTCCTATAATTCACCCCTCCACTTT; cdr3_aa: CAWSVLWGSYNSPLHF
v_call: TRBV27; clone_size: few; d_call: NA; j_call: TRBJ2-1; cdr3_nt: TGTGCCAGCAGTTTACCGGGTATTGGGCAGTTCTTC; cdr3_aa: CASSLPGIGQFF
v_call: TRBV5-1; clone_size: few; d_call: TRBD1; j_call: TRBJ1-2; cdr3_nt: TGCGCCAGCAGCCGGGACAGGGGGCAGGGTGGCTACACCTTC; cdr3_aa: CASSRDRGQGGYTF
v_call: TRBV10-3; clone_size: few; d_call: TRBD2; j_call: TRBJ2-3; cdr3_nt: TGTGCCATCAGTGAAGAAGGTGGGGTGGGACTAGTCACAGATACGCAGTATTTT; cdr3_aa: CAISEEGGVGLVTDTQYF
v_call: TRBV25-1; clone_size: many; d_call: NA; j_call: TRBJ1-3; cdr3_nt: TGTGCCAGCAGTGAAATGACCCCATTAAATGGCGGAAACACCATATATTTT; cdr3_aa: CASSEMTPLNGGNTIYF
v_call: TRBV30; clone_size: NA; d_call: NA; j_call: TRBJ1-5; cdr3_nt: TGTGCCTGGACGGTGGCGGGCAATCAGCCCCAGCATTTT; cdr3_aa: CAWTVAGNQPQHF
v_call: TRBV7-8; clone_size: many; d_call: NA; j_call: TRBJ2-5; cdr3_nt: TGTGCCAGCTGCGGTGGGGGGAGCGCGACCCAGTACTTC; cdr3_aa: CASCGGGSATQYF
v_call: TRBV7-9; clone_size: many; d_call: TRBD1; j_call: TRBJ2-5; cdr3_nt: TGTGCCAGCAGCTTACACGGGACAGTCGGGCCAGAGACCCAGTACTTC; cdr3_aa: CASSLHGTVGPETQYF
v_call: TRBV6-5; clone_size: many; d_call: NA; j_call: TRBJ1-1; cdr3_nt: TGTGCCAGCAGTTACTCGTCTGCAGGGGCACGTACTGAAGCTTTCTTT; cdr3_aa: CASSYSSAGARTEAFF
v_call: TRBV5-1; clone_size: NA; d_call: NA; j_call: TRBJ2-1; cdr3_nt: TGCGCCAGCAGCTTGGACAGGTTTAGTGAGCAGTTCTTC; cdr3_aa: CASSLDRFSEQFF
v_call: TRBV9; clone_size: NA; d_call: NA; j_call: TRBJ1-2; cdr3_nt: TGTGCCAGCAGCGTACGGTCCCTTGGGGAGGGCTACACCTTC; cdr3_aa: CASSVRSLGEGYTF
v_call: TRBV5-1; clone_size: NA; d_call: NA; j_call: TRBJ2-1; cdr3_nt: TGCGCCAGCAGCTTGGCGGCGTTGAGCTCCTACAATGAGCAGTTCTTC; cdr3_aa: CASSLAALSSYNEQFF
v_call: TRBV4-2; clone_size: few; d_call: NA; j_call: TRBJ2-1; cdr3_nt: TGTGCCAGCAGCCAAGATCCTCAGGGGAGCAATGAGCAGTTCTTC; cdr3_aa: CASSQDPQGSNEQFF
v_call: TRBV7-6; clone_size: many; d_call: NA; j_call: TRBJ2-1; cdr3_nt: TGTGCCAGCAGCTTAGGGTCGGGGGCCCTGAATGAGCAGTTCTTC; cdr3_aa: CASSLGSGALNEQFF
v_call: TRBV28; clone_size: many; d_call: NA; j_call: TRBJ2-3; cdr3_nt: TGTGCCAGCAGGTCCGTAGGGCGCCCGATAACAGATACGCAGTATTTT; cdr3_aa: CASRSVGRPITDTQYF